The 31 T cell receptor beta chains below were found in one sample sequenced in a study of blood T cell repertoires in COVID-19. Using immunoSEQ multiplex PCR, the repertoire was profiled, and TCRdb retains in-frame clones only, with some absent. The repertoire holds 60,000 to 65,000 clones, with roughly 71% as singletons. Sequenced input: peripheral blood. The receptors stem from a woman of 80 years or more with acute or convalescent COVID-19.

Turning to this clone: The germline gene is not matched at one end of the junction; a read error may be the cause. The V call is TRBV6-6, the J call TRBJ2-1; D is ambiguous. The CDR3 is 16 amino acids. CDR1 is MNHNY, CDR2 SVGAGI, per germline (reference sequence). The CDR3 sequence: CTSSYMRPQSNNEQFF. CDR3 in DNA: TGTACCAGCAGTTACATGCGGCCCCAGTCCAACAATGAGCAGTTCTTC.

The chain is built from TRBV6-2 or TRBV6-3 and TRBJ2-7; 8 nucleotides line up with TRBD2. Per germline, CDR1 MNHEY and CDR2 SVGEGT. After removal of 6 bases from V and 0 bases from J, the junction contained 10 bases not matched to a gene. This CDR3 is built from 16 residues. This CDR3 reads CASSPRGGAYSYEQYF. CDR3 nucleotide sequence: TGTGCCAGCAGCCCTCGGGGGGGGGCTTACTCCTACGAGCAGTACTTC.

The chain's CDR3 is CASSFNQGGWEETQYF. CDR3 coding DNA: TGTGCCAGCAGCTTCAACCAGGGCGGATGGGAAGAGACCCAGTACTTC. The genes are TRBV7-6 and TRBJ2-5, with a tentative D call TRBD1 (5 bases). This CDR3 is 16 amino acids long. V was cut by 3 bases and J by 3 bases, with 17 bases left in between. Germline V CDR1 and CDR2: SGHVS, FNYEAQ.

The chain couples TRBV10-3 to TRBJ2-3; D is unclear. Trimming pared 3 bases from V and 0 bases from J, leaving 10 bases between. The CDR3 length is 15 residues. Germline lookup yields CDR1 ENHRY and CDR2 SYGVKD. CDR3 in DNA: TGTGCCATCAGTGACCCGGTCCTTAGCACAGATACGCAGTATTTT. This gives the protein CAISDPVLSTDTQYF.

The rearrangement joins TRBV18 to TRBJ2-7, with D possibly matching TRBD1 (5 bases). Germline lookup yields CDR1 KGHSH and CDR2 LQKENI. V lost 0 bases to trimming and J lost 3 bases, with 9 bases between them. The length of the CDR3 is 14 residues. The CDR3: CASSPPGPGYEQYF. CDR3 DNA sequence: TGTGCCAGCTCACCACCGGGGCCTGGCTACGAGCAGTACTTC.

The chain links TRBV28 to TRBJ1-6; D not certain. CDR1 and CDR2 from the germline V gene are MDHEN and SYDVKM. Trimming stripped 5 bases from V and 9 bases from J, with 17 bases between. The CDR3 length is 15 residues. In DNA form, the CDR3 reads TGTGCCAGCAGTCCACGGGGAAGGGCGGGTTCACCCCTCCACTTT. This sequence encodes CASSPRGRAGSPLHF.

This chain uses TRBV7-8 with TRBJ1-3; D ambiguous. Germline CDR1 reads SGHVS; CDR2 reads FQNEAQ. This CDR3 is built from 18 residues. V was pared by 1 base and J by 1 base, with 17 bases between. The CDR3, as DNA: TGTGCCAGCAGCTTAGTTTCGGGAGGGAGTAGTTCTGGAAACACCATATATTTT. It encodes CASSLVSGGSSSGNTIYF.

With regard to this clone: Other DNA sequences in the same sample also yield this CDR3. This sequence joins TRBV11-3 and TRBJ2-1; 10 nucleotides line up with TRBD2. In germline, CDR1 is SGHNT, CDR2 YENEEA. Trimming removed 1 base from V and 4 bases from J; junction bases left unmatched: 4. The CDR3 is 16 residues long. In DNA, the CDR3 is TGTGCCAGCAGCTTAGGCCTAGCGGGGGTATACAATGAGCAGTTCTTC. Translation: CASSLGLAGVYNEQFF. Combining the CDR3 with reference TRBV11-3 and TRBJ2-1 gives the whole variable domain EAGVVQSPRYKIIEKKQPVAFWCNPISGHNTLYWYLQNLGQGPELLIRYENEEAVDDSQLPKDRFSAERLKGVDSTLKIQPAELGDSAVYLCASSLGLAGVYNEQFFGPGTRLTVL.

There are a few counts of this clone. V usage is TRBV19 and J usage is TRBJ1-4; 7 bases are shared with TRBD1. The V segment lost 4 bases and the J segment 6 bases; nucleotides outside the gene matches: 11. Germline lookup yields CDR1 LNHDA and CDR2 SQIVND (reference sequence). CDR3 length: 16 residues. The CDR3 spells CASSTPHRGGDEKLFF. CDR3 bases: TGTGCCAGTAGTACCCCTCACAGGGGCGGTGATGAAAAACTGTTTTTT.

The rearrangement joins TRBV5-1 to TRBJ2-7; D might be TRBD1 (5 bases). Deletions cut 5 bases from V and 6 bases from J, with 24 bases between. In germline, CDR1 is SGHRS, CDR2 YFSETQ. The CDR3 contains 16 residues. CDR3 amino acids: CASRPTDTLPSGEQYF. In nucleotides, the CDR3 is TGCGCCAGCAGACCCACGGACACTCTCCCGTCCGGCGAGCAGTACTTC.

This clone has just a few counts. V is TRBV5-1 and J is TRBJ2-1; 10 bases align to TRBD2. With V trimmed by 2 bases and J by 9 bases, 8 bases remained unmatched. CDR3 length equals 15 residues. Germline CDR1 SGHRS, CDR2 YFSETQ. In DNA form, the CDR3 reads TGCGCCAGCAGCTTCTCTGGGACTAGCGTTGGTGAGCAGTTCTTC. This codes for CASSFSGTSVGEQFF.

The CDR3 sequence is CASSSRTGLSNQPQHF. DNA of the CDR3: TGTGCCAGCAGTTCACGGACAGGGCTTAGCAATCAGCCCCAGCATTTT. This sequence joins TRBV6-2 or TRBV6-3 and TRBJ1-5; 8 bases match TRBD1. This CDR3 region has 16 residues. V shed 4 bases, J shed 0 bases, and the junction held 5 bases outside the gene matches. CDR1 and CDR2 (germline): MNHEY, SVGEGT.

This chain links TRBV29-1 with TRBJ2-1, with 7 bases lining up with TRBD2. CDR3 length: 14 residues. CDR1 and CDR2 (germline): SQVTM, ANQGSEA. Germline trimming cut 1 base from V and 3 bases from J; bases unmatched to any gene: 3. Here the CDR3 reads CSVEVLAFYNEQFF. CDR3 DNA sequence: TGCAGCGTTGAAGTACTAGCGTTCTACAATGAGCAGTTCTTC.

V and J are TRBV6-5 and TRBJ1-1, with D unclear. The germline gives CDR1 MNHEY, CDR2 SVGAGI. The ends were cut back, 2 bases at V and 12 bases at J, with 10 bases in the middle. The CDR3 loop spans 11 amino acids. CDR3: CASSYPPATFF. In DNA, the CDR3 is TGTGCCAGCAGTTACCCGCCCGCGACTTTCTTT.

V and J are TRBV4-2 and TRBJ1-2, with D maybe TRBD1 (6 bases). Per the germline V gene, CDR1 is LGHNA and CDR2 is YNFKEQ. CDR3 length: 14 amino acids. Deletions cut 0 bases from V and 5 bases from J, with 10 bases between. As DNA, the CDR3 is TGTGCCAGCAGCCAAGAGGGGGCAGGGTATGGCTACACCTTC. Amino acids: CASSQEGAGYGYTF.

This chain connects TRBV7-9 to TRBJ1-1; D is unclear. The CDR3 is made up of 15 amino acids. Germline values: CDR1 SEHNR, CDR2 FQNEAQ (reference sequence). V dropped 1 base and J dropped 0 bases, with 9 bases sitting between them. The CDR3 DNA follows: TGTGCCAGCAGCTTAGGCGGCATCTTGAACACTGAAGCTTTCTTT. Translated, it gives CASSLGGILNTEAFF.

The chain recombines TRBV21-1 with TRBJ2-4; the table assigns TRBD1, which was not confirmed against the DNA. TRBV21-1 is a listed pseudogene. There are 16 residues in the CDR3. The CDR3 coding sequence is TGTGCCAGCAGCAAATTCAGCCGACAGAAAAAAAACATTCAGTACTTC. This sequence encodes CASSKFSRQKKNIQYF.

V usage is TRBV4-3 and J usage is TRBJ2-1, with D possibly matching TRBD2 (6 bases). Germline V CDR1 and CDR2: LGHNA, YSLEER. This CDR3 is built from 16 residues. Trimming took off 2 bases at V and 3 bases at J, with 14 bases between the two ends. The CDR3 sequence: CASSQRGLGRYNEQFF. For the CDR3, the DNA is TGCGCCAGCAGCCAAAGGGGACTGGGCCGCTACAATGAGCAGTTCTTC.

The rearrangement links TRBV6-4 to TRBJ2-4, with 7 bases matching TRBD2. The CDR3 length is 15 residues. With V trimmed by 6 bases and J by 0 bases, 5 bases remained unmatched. The germline gives CDR1 MRHNA, CDR2 SNTAGT. CDR3 in amino acids: CASRAGDLAKNIQYF. The CDR3 DNA reads as TGTGCCAGCAGGGCGGGGGACCTAGCCAAAAACATTCAGTACTTC.

J is TRBJ2-7 and V is TRBV12-3 or TRBV12-4; tentative D call: TRBD2 (5 bases). V was shortened by 2 bases and J by 5 bases, with 7 bases between the two germline ends. The CDR3 is made up of 12 amino acids. CDR3 DNA: TGTGCCAGCAGTTTATTCGGGGACGAGCAGTACTTC. Its translation is CASSLFGDEQYF.

The chain uses TRBV18 and TRBJ1-1; 9 positions agree with TRBD1. Germline trimming cut 8 bases from V and 3 bases from J; bases unmatched to any gene: 4. This CDR3 region has 13 residues. Germline V gives CDR1 KGHSH, CDR2 LQKENI. This chain's CDR3 is CASTTGGYTEAFF. CDR3 coding DNA: TGTGCCAGCACGACAGGGGGTTACACTGAAGCTTTCTTT.

This clone was observed a handful of times. A much larger clone differs by one base, so this may be a read error. The chain recombines TRBV5-1 with TRBJ1-1; possibly TRBD1 for D (6 bases). This CDR3 has 17 residues. V lost 10 bases to trimming and J lost 3 bases, with 28 bases between them. CDR1 and CDR2 (germline): SGHRS, YFSETQ. This CDR3 reads CAPSWPGAGAGDTEAFF. The CDR3 DNA reads TGCGCCCCCAGCTGGCCGGGGGCCGGGGCGGGGGACACTGAAGCTTTCTTT.

The chain combines TRBV3-1 (or the pseudogene TRBV3-2) with TRBJ1-2; 7 nucleotides match TRBD1. Trimming at V came to 4 bases and at J to 2 bases, leaving 10 bases not matched to a gene. Per germline, CDR1 LGHDT and CDR2 YNNKEL (reference sequence). The CDR3 contains 16 residues. The CDR3 here is CASSPSGTDMNYGYTF. The CDR3 DNA sequence: TGTGCCAGCAGCCCGTCCGGGACAGATATGAACTATGGCTACACCTTC.

The CDR3 sequence: CASRPRGGANQPQHF. The CDR3 coding sequence is TGTGCCAGCAGGCCGCGGGGGGGGGCAAACCAGCCCCAGCATTTT. This sequence joins TRBV6-5 and TRBJ1-5; D might be TRBD1 (6 bases). Trimming removed 6 bases from V and 7 bases from J, with 19 bases in between. The CDR3 has 15 residues. CDR1 MNHEY and CDR2 SVGAGI come from the germline V gene.

The chain has TRBV19 and TRBJ1-5; TRBD1 might be the D (5 bases). This CDR3 contains 15 residues. Germline V gene data show CDR1 as LNHDA and CDR2 as SQIVND (reference sequence). V was trimmed by 3 bases and J by 5 bases, leaving 14 bases between them. The CDR3 reads CASSITGGSYQPQHF. The CDR3, as DNA: TGTGCCAGTAGTATTACCGGGGGAAGCTATCAGCCCCAGCATTTT.

This chain connects TRBV3-1 (or the pseudogene TRBV3-2) to TRBJ2-5; D is ambiguous. This CDR3 is built from 14 residues. V lost 1 base to trimming and J lost 4 bases, with 10 bases between them. Germline values: CDR1 LGHDT, CDR2 YNNKEL (reference sequence). The CDR3 loop is CASSQGGSTETQYF. The CDR3 DNA sequence: TGTGCCAGCAGCCAAGGTGGTAGCACAGAGACCCAGTACTTC.

The rearrangement links TRBV18 to TRBJ1-1; 7 nucleotides match TRBD1. The CDR3 covers 15 residues. Trimming took 2 bases from V and 0 from J; bases not matched to a gene: 3. Germline V lookup: CDR1 KGHSH, CDR2 LQKENI. The CDR3 reads CASSPKGQMNTEAFF. The CDR3 DNA reads TGTGCCAGCTCACCAAAGGGACAGATGAACACTGAAGCTTTCTTT.

The chain employs TRBV7-8 and TRBJ1-1; D unclear. Trimming removed 5 bases from V and 6 bases from J, with 10 bases in between. The germline V gene has CDR1 SGHVS and CDR2 FQNEAQ. This CDR3 spans 12 amino acids. The CDR3 loop is CASSPPTPEAFF. DNA for the CDR3: TGTGCCAGCAGCCCGCCTACCCCTGAAGCTTTCTTT.

V gene TRBV21-1 combines with J gene TRBJ1-4; the D call in the table, TRBD1, was not verified against the DNA. TRBV21-1 is shown as a pseudogene. This CDR3 comprises 16 residues. The CDR3 sequence: CASSKVKVTGSEKLFF. In nucleotides, the CDR3 is TGTGCCAGCAGCAAAGTGAAGGTGACAGGGAGTGAAAAACTGTTTTTT.

The chain combines TRBV5-5 with TRBJ2-7, with 11 bases that match TRBD2. The CDR3 is 20 amino acids. Germline V gene sequence: CDR1 SGHKS, CDR2 YYEKEE (reference sequence). Losses at the gene ends were 0 bases for V and 5 bases for J; bases not matched to a gene: 19. Written as DNA, the CDR3 is TGTGCCAGCAGCTTGGCGCAACATCGGACTAGCGGGTTGATTCGGGACGAGCAGTACTTC. Translating gives CASSLAQHRTSGLIRDEQYF.

This chain uses TRBV29-1 with TRBJ2-1, with TRBD1 identical over 10 bases. CDR3 length: 15 residues. Germline V gene data show CDR1 as SQVTM and CDR2 as ANQGSEA. The V segment lost 5 bases and the J segment 3 bases; nucleotides outside the gene matches: 7. Written as DNA, the CDR3 is TGCAGCGTTCGGGGTGGGACAGGGGACTACAATGAGCAGTTCTTC. Its protein is CSVRGGTGDYNEQFF.